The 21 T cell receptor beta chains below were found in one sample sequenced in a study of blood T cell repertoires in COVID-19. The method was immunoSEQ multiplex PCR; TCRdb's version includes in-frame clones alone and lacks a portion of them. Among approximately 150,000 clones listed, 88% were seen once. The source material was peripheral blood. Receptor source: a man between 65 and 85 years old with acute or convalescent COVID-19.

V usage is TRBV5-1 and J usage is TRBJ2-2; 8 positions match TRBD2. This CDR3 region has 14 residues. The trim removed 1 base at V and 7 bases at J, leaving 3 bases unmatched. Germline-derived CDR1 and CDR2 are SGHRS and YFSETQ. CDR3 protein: CASSLTSGIGELFF. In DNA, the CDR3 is TGCGCCAGCAGCTTGACTAGCGGAATCGGGGAGCTGTTTTTT.

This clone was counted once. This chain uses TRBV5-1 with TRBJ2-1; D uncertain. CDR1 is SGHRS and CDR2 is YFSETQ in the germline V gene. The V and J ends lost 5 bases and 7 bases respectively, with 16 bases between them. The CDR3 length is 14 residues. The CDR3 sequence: CASRPIALPNEQFF. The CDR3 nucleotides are TGCGCCAGCAGACCCATAGCTCTCCCGAATGAGCAGTTCTTC.

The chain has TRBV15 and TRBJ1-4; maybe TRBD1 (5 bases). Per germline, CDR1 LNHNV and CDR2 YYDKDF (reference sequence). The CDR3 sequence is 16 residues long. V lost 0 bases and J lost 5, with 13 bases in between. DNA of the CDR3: TGTGCCACCAGCAGAGATGGGGGGGGGAACAATGAAAAACTGTTTTTT. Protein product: CATSRDGGGNNEKLFF.

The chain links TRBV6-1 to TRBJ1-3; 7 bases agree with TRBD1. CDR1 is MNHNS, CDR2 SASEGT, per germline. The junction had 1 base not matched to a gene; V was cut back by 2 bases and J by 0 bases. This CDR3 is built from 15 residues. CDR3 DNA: TGTGCCAGCAGTGAATCAGGGGGCTCTGGAAACACCATATATTTT. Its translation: CASSESGGSGNTIYF.

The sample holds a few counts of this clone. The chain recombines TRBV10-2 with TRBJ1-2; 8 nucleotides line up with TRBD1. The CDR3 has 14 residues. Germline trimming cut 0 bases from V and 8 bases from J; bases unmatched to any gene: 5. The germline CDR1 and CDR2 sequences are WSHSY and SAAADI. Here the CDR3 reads CASSESAGGNGYTF. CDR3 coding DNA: TGCGCCAGCAGTGAGTCGGCAGGGGGCAACGGCTACACCTTC.

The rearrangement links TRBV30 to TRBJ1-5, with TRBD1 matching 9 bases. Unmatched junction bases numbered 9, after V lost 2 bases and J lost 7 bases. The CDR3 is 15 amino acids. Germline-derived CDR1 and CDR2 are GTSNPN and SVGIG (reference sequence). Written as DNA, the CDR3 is TGTGCCTGGAGTCCCGTGGGACAGGGAGACCAGCCCCAGCATTTT. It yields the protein CAWSPVGQGDQPQHF.

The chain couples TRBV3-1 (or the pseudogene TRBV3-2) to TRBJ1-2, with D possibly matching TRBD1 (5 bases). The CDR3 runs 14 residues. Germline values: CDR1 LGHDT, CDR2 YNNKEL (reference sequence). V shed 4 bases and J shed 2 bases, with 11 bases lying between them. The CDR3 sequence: CASSRRSGNYGYTF. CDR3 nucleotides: TGTGCCAGCAGCCGAAGGTCAGGGAACTATGGCTACACCTTC.

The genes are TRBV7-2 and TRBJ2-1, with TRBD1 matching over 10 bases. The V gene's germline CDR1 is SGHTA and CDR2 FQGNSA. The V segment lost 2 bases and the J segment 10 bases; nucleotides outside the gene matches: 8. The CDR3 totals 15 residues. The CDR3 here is CASSLSGQGVVEQFF. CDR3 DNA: TGTGCCAGCAGCTTATCTGGACAGGGGGTTGTCGAGCAGTTCTTC.

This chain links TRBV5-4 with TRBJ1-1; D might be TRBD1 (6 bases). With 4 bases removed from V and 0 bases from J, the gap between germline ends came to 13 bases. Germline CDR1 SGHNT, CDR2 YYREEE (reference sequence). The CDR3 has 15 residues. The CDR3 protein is CASSRNRVVNTEAFF. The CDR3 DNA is TGTGCCAGCAGCAGGAACAGGGTGGTGAACACTGAAGCTTTCTTT.

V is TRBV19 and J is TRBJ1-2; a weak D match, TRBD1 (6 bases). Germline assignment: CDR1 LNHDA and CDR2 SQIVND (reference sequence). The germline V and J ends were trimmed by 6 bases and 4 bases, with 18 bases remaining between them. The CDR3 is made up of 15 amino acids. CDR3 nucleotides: TGTGCCAGTAGCCCTCCTCTTACAGGGCGCTATGGCTACACCTTC. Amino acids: CASSPPLTGRYGYTF. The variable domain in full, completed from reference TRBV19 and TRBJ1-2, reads DGGITQSPKYLFRKEGQNVTLSCEQNLNHDAMYWYRQDPGQGLRLIYYSQIVNDFQKGDIAEGYSVSREKKESFPLTVTSAQKNPTAFYLCASSPPLTGRYGYTFGSGTRLTVV.

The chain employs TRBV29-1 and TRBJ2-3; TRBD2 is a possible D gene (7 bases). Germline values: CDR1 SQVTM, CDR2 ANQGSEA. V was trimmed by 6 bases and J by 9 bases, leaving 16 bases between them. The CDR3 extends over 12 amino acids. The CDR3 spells CSVRLGGGTQYF. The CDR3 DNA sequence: TGCAGCGTCCGCTTGGGGGGGGGCACGCAGTATTTT.

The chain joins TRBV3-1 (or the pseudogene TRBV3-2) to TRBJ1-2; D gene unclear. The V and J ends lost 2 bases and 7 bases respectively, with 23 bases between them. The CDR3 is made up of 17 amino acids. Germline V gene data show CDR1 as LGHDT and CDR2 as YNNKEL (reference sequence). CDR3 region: CASSQNSLRVLSSGYTF. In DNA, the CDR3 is TGTGCCAGCAGCCAAAACTCTCTCCGGGTCCTTTCGAGTGGCTACACCTTC.

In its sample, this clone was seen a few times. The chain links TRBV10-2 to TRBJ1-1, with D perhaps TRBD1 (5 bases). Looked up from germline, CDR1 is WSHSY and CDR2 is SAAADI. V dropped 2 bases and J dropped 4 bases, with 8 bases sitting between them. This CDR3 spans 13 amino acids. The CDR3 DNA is TGCGCCAGCAGTGAGACGGGGGGCACTGAAGCTTTCTTT. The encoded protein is CASSETGGTEAFF.

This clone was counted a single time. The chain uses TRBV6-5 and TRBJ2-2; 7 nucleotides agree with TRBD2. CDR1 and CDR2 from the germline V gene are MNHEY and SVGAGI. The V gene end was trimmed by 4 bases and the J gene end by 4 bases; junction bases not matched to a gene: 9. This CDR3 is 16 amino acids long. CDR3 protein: CASSSVPAGSTGELFF. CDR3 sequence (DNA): TGTGCCAGCAGTTCCGTACCAGCGGGGTCCACCGGGGAGCTGTTTTTT.

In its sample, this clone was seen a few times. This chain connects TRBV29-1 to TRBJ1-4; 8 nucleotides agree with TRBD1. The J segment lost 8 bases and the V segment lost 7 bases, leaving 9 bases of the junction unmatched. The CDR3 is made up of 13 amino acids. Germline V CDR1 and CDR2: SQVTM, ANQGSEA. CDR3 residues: CSGQQGAMEKLFF. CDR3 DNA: TGCAGCGGCCAGCAGGGGGCTATGGAAAAACTGTTTTTT. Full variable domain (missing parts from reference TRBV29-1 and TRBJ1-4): SAVISQKPSRDICQRGTSLTIQCQVDSQVTMMFWYRQQPGQSLTLIATANQGSEATYESGFVIDKFPISRPNLTFSTLTVSNMSPEDSSIYLCSGQQGAMEKLFFGSGTQLSVL.

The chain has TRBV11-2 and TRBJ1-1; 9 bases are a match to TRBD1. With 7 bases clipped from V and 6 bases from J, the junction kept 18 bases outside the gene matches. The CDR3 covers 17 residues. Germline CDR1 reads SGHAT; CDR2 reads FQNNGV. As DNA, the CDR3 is TGTGCCAGCATCCCGGGACAGGGATATTGGAGGATCGCTGAAGCTTTCTTT. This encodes CASIPGQGYWRIAEAFF.

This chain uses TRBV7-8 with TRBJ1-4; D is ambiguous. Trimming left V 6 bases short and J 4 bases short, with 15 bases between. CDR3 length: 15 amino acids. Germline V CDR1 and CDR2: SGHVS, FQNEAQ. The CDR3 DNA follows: TGTGCCAGCAGTCAGCGGGGAGAGCTTAATGAAAAACTGTTTTTT. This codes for CASSQRGELNEKLFF. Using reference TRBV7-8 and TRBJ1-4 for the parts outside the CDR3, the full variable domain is GAGVSQSPRYKVAKRGQDVALRCDPISGHVSLFWYQQALGQGPEFLTYFQNEAQLDKSGLPSDRFFAERPEGSVSTLKIQRTQQEDSAVYLCASSQRGELNEKLFFGSGTQLSVL.

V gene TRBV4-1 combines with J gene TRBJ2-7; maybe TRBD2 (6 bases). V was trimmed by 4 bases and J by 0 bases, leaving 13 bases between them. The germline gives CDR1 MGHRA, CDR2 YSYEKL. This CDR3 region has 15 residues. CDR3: CASSPSSGSSYEQYF. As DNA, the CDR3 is TGCGCCAGCAGCCCAAGTAGCGGAAGCTCCTACGAGCAGTACTTC.

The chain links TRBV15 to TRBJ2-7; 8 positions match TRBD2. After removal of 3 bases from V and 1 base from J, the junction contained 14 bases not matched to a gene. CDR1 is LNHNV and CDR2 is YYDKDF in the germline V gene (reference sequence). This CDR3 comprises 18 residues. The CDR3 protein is CATSRAVGVTSGSYEQYF. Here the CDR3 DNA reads TGTGCCACCAGCAGGGCCGTAGGAGTTACTAGCGGTTCCTACGAGCAGTACTTC.

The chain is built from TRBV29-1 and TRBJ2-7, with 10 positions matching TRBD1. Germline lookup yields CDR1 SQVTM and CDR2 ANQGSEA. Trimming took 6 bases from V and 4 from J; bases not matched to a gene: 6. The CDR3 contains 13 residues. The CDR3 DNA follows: TGCAGCGTCGCGACAGGGGGCCAATACGAGCAGTACTTC. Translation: CSVATGGQYEQYF.

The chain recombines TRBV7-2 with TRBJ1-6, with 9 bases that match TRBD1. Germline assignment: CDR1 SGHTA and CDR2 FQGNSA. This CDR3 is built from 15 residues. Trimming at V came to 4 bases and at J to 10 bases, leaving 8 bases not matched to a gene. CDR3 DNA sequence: TGTGCCAGCAGCTCCCTGGGGACAGGGTACTCACCCCTCCACTTT. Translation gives CASSSLGTGYSPLHF.